The 3 T cell receptor beta chains in this list originate from one sample, sequenced in a study of shared clonotypes between healthy human individuals. Assay used: immunoSEQ multiplex PCR; TCRdb lists only in-frame clones, some missing. The sample comprises roughly 1,100,000 clones, about 76% of which are singletons, and about 1.5% rests with the top ten. Material for sequencing was memory CD4+ T cells sorted from blood. Specified subset: CD45RA-negative fraction. The receptor source for this set is a man aged 18 to 29 in good health.

CDR3 region: CATGPTGITGELFF. As DNA, the CDR3 is TGTGCCACCGGGCCGACAGGGATCACCGGGGAGCTGTTTTTT. V gene TRBV10-3 combines with J gene TRBJ2-2, with 7 bases matching TRBD1. There are 14 residues in the CDR3. CDR1 is ENHRY, CDR2 SYGVKD, per germline. After removal of 10 bases from V and 4 bases from J, the junction contained 9 bases not matched to a gene.

V usage is TRBV19 and J usage is TRBJ2-7; D could derive from TRBD1 or TRBD2 (5 bases each). The V gene lost 4 bases and the J gene lost 2 bases, with 18 bases spanning the gap. The CDR3 has 16 amino acids. CDR1 LNHDA and CDR2 SQIVND come from the germline V gene (reference sequence). The CDR3 sequence: CASSTTRDRRTYEQYF. The CDR3 DNA follows: TGTGCCAGTAGTACCACCCGGGACCGACGAACCTACGAGCAGTACTTC.

Note on this clone: This could be a read error, since a much larger clone is one nucleotide away. V and J are TRBV7-7 and TRBJ2-5; tentative D call: TRBD2 (6 bases). The germline CDR1 and CDR2 sequences are SSHAT and FNYEAQ (reference sequence). The CDR3 contains 13 residues. The CDR3 sequence is CASGVRVQETQYF. The CDR3 nucleotides read TGTGCTAGCGGCGTCAGGGTCCAAGAGACCCAGTACTTC.